This TCR beta chain was identified in a study of response to subunit inactivated influenza vaccine. The study, taken as a whole, reports: It was suggested by the authors that few new T cells are recruited by each seasonal influenza vaccination.

TCRdb passed the RT-PCR reads through MiXCR, listing each CDR3 protein once. The table has about 570,000 distinct CDR3 sequences, approximately 12% seen once. This clonotype was found many times. Its target is not known. CDR3 length: 15 amino acids. Germline CDR1 is SGHAT and CDR2 is FQDESV (reference sequence). V was pared by 5 bases and J by 5 bases, with 19 bases between. The chain couples TRBV11-1 to TRBJ2-7; no clear D. This material consisted of PBMCs from blood, taken on the day of vaccination. The receptor was derived from a man aged 45-65 years who received an inactivated influenza vaccine. CDR3 DNA: TGTGCCAGCAGCCCGAGTTCCGGGTTCTACCACGAGCAGTACTTC. Translated, it gives CASSPSSGFYHEQYF.